The text below deals with one TCR beta chain. Its target is unknown. Primers for the PCR totalled 60 Vbeta and 13 Jbeta. Libraries were prepared by immunoSEQ multiplex PCR; TCRdb keeps only in-frame clonotypes and omits some of them. The repertoire includes under 200,000 clones, roughly 65% of them detected once, and just under 4.5% sits in the top ten. The data belong to a study of cytomegalovirus exposure and HLA in healthy donors. The study, taken as a whole, reports: Per a prior analysis, the majority of TCR beta V segments were productive roughly 87% or roughly 30% of the time.

Germline V CDR1 and CDR2: MNHEY, SVGAGI. V lost 4 bases to trimming and J lost 4 bases, with 10 bases between them. This CDR3 has 13 residues. This sequence was found in a young woman in good health and CMV-seropositive. This chain links TRBV6-5 with TRBJ1-2, with D possibly being TRBD1 (6 bases). The sample was PBMCs. The CDR3 DNA sequence: TGTGCCAGCAGTTTCGACAGGATCTATGGCTACACCTTC. Amino acids: CASSFDRIYGYTF.